The sequence of this T cell receptor beta chain was determined in a study of blood T cells in healthy people across ages. From germline, CDR1 is MNHNS and CDR2 SASEGT. V lost 2 bases and J 0 bases, leaving 4 bases between the germline ends. The CDR3 runs to 14 residues. It was with a sample-barcoded 5' primer and a J-beta primer mix that a second PCR of roughly 7 to 12 cycles was run. TCRdb re-called the 5' RACE reads with MiXCR, one entry per CDR3 protein. The data show 450,000 to 600,000 distinct CDR3 sequences, about 26% seen once. This clonotype was observed many times. A further study also used this sample, focusing on T cells of mothers and their children.

Sequenced sample: blood. This clonotype was obtained from a boy younger than 10 in good health. V gene TRBV6-1 combines with J gene TRBJ2-2; D ambiguous. CDR3 loop: CASSETANTGELFF. The CDR3 DNA reads as TGTGCCAGCAGTGAAACTGCGAACACCGGGGAGCTGTTTTTT.